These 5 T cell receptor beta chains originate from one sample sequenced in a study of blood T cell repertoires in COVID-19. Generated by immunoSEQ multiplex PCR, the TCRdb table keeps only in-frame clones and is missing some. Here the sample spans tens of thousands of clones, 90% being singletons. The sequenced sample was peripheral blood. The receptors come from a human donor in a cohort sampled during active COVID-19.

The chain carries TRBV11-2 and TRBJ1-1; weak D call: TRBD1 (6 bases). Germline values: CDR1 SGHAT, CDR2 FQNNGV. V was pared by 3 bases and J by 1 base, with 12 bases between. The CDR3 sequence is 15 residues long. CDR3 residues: CASSFGGAGNTEAFF. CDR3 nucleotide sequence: TGTGCCAGCAGCTTTGGGGGGGCAGGGAACACTGAAGCTTTCTTT.

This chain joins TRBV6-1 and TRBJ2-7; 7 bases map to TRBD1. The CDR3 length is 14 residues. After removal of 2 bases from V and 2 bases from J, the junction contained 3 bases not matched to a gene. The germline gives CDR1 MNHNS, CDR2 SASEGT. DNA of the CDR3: TGTGCCAGCAGTGAAAGGGGGCAGACCTACGAGCAGTACTTC. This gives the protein CASSERGQTYEQYF.

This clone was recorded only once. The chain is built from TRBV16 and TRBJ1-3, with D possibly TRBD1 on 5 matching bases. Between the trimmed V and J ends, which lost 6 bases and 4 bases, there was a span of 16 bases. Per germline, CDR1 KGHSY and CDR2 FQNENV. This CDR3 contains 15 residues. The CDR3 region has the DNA TGTGCCAGCAGACCCGAAACAGGCGCGGGAAACACCATATATTTT. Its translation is CASRPETGAGNTIYF. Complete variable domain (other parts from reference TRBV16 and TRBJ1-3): GEEVAQTPKHLVRGEGQKAKLYCAPIKGHSYVFWYQQVLKNEFKFLISFQNENVFDETGMPKERFSAKCLPNSPCSLEIQATKLEDSAVYFCASRPETGAGNTIYFGEGSWLTVV.

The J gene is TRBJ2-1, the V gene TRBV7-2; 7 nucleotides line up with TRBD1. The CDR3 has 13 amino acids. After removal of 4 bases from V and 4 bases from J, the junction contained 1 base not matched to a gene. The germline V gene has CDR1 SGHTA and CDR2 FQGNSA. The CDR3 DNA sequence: TGTGCCAGCAGCTACAGGGGTTACAATGAGCAGTTCTTC. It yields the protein CASSYRGYNEQFF.

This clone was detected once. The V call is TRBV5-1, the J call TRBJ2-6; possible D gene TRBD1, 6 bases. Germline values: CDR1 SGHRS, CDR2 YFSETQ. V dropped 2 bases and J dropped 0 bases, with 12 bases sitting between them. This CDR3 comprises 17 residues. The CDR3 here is CASSFGTTTSGANVLTF. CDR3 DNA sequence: TGCGCCAGCAGCTTCGGGACAACTACCTCTGGGGCCAACGTCCTGACTTTC.